This T cell receptor beta chain was profiled in a study of Ad26.COV2.S vaccination and SARS-CoV-2 variants. Specified treatment: approximately 18 received Ad26.COV2.S at low or high dose, single or two shots; about five received placebo; per-sample allocation not given. Samples came from day 63 after the first vaccine or placebo injection. Study observations and caveats: Non-spike TCR breadth did not differ much between vaccine and placebo recipients.

The protocol was immunoSEQ multiplex PCR, while the TCRdb copy is restricted to in-frame clones and leaves out a portion. The table lists about 350,000 clones, roughly 89% of them singletons, with 5% in the top ten. On this clone: The antigen is not known.

The receptor comes from a person between 18 and 60 years old who received the Ad26.COV2.S COVID-19 vaccine or a placebo. The material sequenced was peripheral blood, taken in a trial of Ad26.COV2.S vaccine versus placebo.

CDR3 amino acids: CATSRTVPNQPQHF. CDR3 sequence (DNA): TGTGCCACCAGCCGGACAGTACCGAATCAGCCCCAGCATTTT. The V and J genes are TRBV15 and TRBJ1-5; tentatively, D is TRBD1 (6 bases). This CDR3 has 14 residues. Germline assignment: CDR1 LNHNV and CDR2 YYDKDF (reference sequence). Between the trimmed V and J ends, which lost 5 bases and 4 bases, there was a span of 12 bases. The full variable domain, its missing parts supplied by reference TRBV15 and TRBJ1-5, is DAMVIQNPRYQVTQFGKPVTLSCSQTLNHNVMYWYQQKSSQAPKLLFHYYDKDFNNEADTPDNFQSRRPNTSFCFLDIRSPGLGDTAMYLCATSRTVPNQPQHFGDGTRLSIL.